The entry below gives a single TCR beta chain sequence along with its context. Its antigen is not identified. As defined, naive CD8 cells were CD45RO-negative and positively selected for CCR7, with terminally differentiated effector memory CD45RA+ cells excluded. This sample was taken from a study of shared clonotypes between healthy human individuals. Study in general: Used for every donor were three CD4 naive, three CD4 memory, two CD8 naive and one CD8 memory plate. General study findings and limits: A handful of donors held about 5% of naive CD4 clonotypes in common. Blood alone was sampled, and tissue repertoires likely differ. Estimated richness was generally greater in naive than memory subsets.

This table comes from immunoSEQ multiplex PCR, and its TCRdb copy is limited to in-frame clones, with some not included. Of about 750,000 clones listed, 92% were seen once; the top ten hold around 24%. Per germline, CDR1 SGHTS and CDR2 YDEGEE. V lost 3 bases and J lost 4; bases outside the gene matches: 8. This CDR3 comprises 15 residues. The sample was naive CD8+ T cells sorted from blood. J is TRBJ2-7 and V is TRBV5-8, with 9 bases aligning to TRBD1. The receptor comes from a man aged 25 to 40 in good health. The CDR3 region is CASSSLRDRAYEQYF. The CDR3 nucleotides are TGTGCCAGCAGCTCCCTCCGGGACAGGGCGTACGAGCAGTACTTC.